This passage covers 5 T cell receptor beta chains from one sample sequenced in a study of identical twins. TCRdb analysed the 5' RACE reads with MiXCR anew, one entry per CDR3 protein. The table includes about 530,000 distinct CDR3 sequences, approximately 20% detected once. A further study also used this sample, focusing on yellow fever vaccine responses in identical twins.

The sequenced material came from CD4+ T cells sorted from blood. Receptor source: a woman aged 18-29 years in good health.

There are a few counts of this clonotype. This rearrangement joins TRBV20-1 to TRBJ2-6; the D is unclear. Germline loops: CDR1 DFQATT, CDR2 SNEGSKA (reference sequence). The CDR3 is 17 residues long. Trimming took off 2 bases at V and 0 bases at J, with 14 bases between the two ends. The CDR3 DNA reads TGCAGTGCTAGACCCACGGACGAAAACTCTGGGGCCAACGTCCTGACTTTC. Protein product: CSARPTDENSGANVLTF.

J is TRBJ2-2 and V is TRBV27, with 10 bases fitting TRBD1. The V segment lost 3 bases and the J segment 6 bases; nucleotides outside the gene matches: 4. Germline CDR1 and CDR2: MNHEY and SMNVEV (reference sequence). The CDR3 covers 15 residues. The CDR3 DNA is TGTGCCAGCAGTTTTCTGGGACAGGGGTCCGGGGAGCTGTTTTTT. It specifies CASSFLGQGSGELFF.

DNA for the CDR3: TGTGCCAGCAGCTTAGAAGGGGGTGGCGGGAGGGCCGTGTATTTT. Translation: CASSLEGGGGRAVYF. The chain couples TRBV7-8 to TRBJ2-3; 9 nucleotides align to TRBD2. Unmatched junction bases numbered 13, after V lost 1 base and J lost 14 bases. Germline assignment: CDR1 SGHVS and CDR2 FQNEAQ. The CDR3 spans 15 residues.

CDR3 protein: CASSNLQGAGYGYTF. CDR3 DNA: TGTGCCAGCAGTAACTTACAGGGGGCTGGGTATGGCTACACCTTC. The chain uses TRBV6-5 and TRBJ1-2, with 9 bases aligning to TRBD1. Germline V gene sequence: CDR1 MNHEY, CDR2 SVGAGI. V trimming: 5 bases; J trimming: 5 bases; junction bases outside the gene matches: 9. This CDR3 is 15 amino acids long.

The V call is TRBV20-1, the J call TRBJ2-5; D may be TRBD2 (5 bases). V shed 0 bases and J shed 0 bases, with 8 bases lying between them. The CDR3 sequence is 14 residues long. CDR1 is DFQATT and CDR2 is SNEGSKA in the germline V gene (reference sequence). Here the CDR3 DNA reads TGCAGTGCTAGAGAATTGACTAACCAAGAGACCCAGTACTTC. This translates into CSARELTNQETQYF.